The clone carrying this T cell receptor beta chain was observed once. Method: immunoSEQ multiplex PCR; TCRdb's copy keeps in-frame clones and lacks some. The sample holds around 100,000 clones, around 89% seen once. The data are from a study of control samples from healthy donors and cancer patients. The germline V and J ends were trimmed by 7 bases and 3 bases, with 21 bases remaining between them. This CDR3 contains 15 residues. Germline V gene data show CDR1 as GTSNPN and CDR2 as SVGIG (reference sequence). The clonotype originates from a man aged 60-69 years with lung cancer. The chain combines TRBV30 with TRBJ1-1; D is perhaps TRBD1 (5 bases). What was sequenced was PBMCs. CDR3 in DNA: TGTGCCTTCCACCGGGTGGGGGTAATACACACTGAAGCTTTCTTT. Its protein is CAFHRVGVIHTEAFF.